A single sample is the source of the 8 T cell receptor beta chains below, sequenced in a study of T cells in Graves' hyperthyroidism and ophthalmopathy. TCR beta CDR3 regions were amplified from RNA. HTBI primers drove first-round RT-PCR of the TCR CDR3. A single record per CDR3 protein comes from TCRdb applying MiXCR to the multiplex PCR reads. The top ten hold around 8% of the sample, which has 250,000 to 300,000 distinct CDR3 sequences, roughly an eighth seen once. Sequenced material: blood. The receptor source for this set is a woman between 40 and 50 years old with Graves' hyperthyroidism.

This clonotype was seen at least ten times. The V call is TRBV7-8, the J call TRBJ2-5, with unresolved D. The CDR3 is 16 residues long. The germline V gene has CDR1 SGHVS and CDR2 FQNEAQ. V was pared by 2 bases and J by 6 bases, with 19 bases between. CDR3 amino acids: CASSLSYLTSKKTQYF. CDR3 sequence (DNA): TGTGCCAGCAGCTTATCTTACCTGACTTCCAAGAAGACCCAGTACTTC.

This clonotype came up a few times. V usage is TRBV5-4 and J usage is TRBJ1-1; weak D call: TRBD1 (5 bases). Per germline, CDR1 SGHNT and CDR2 YYREEE (reference sequence). The CDR3 spans 14 residues. Trimming stripped 3 bases from V and 3 bases from J, with 12 bases between. The CDR3 protein is CASSSGPPDTEAFF. The CDR3, as DNA: TGTGCCAGCAGCTCGGGGCCTCCTGACACTGAAGCTTTCTTT.

About this clonotype itself: Possible read error: a much larger clone is one base away. This chain joins TRBV11-2 and TRBJ2-3; D call uncertain. The CDR3 extends over 13 amino acids. Per the germline V gene, CDR1 is SGHAT and CDR2 is FQNNGV. The CDR3 DNA reads as TGTGCCAGCAACTTAGCCCCCACAGATACGCAGTATTTT. Protein: CASNLAPTDTQYF.

Many counts were recorded for this clonotype. The rearrangement joins TRBV11-2 to TRBJ2-5; a weak D match, TRBD2 (5 bases). V was cut by 5 bases and J by 2 bases, with 9 bases left in between. The length of the CDR3 is 13 residues. Germline V gene sequence: CDR1 SGHAT, CDR2 FQNNGV. The CDR3 region is CASSRGSQETQYF. The DNA of the CDR3 is TGTGCCAGCAGCCGGGGATCTCAAGAGACCCAGTACTTC.

At least ten counts were recorded for this clonotype. The genes are TRBV20-1 and TRBJ2-7; 8 bases fit TRBD1. The CDR3 totals 15 residues. Trimming removed 3 bases from V and 6 bases from J; junction bases left unmatched: 13. The germline gives CDR1 DFQATT, CDR2 SNEGSKA (reference sequence). This chain's CDR3 is CSARDPRTGKVEQYF. The CDR3 bases are TGCAGTGCTAGGGATCCTAGGACAGGGAAGGTCGAGCAGTACTTC.

The J gene is TRBJ2-7, the V gene TRBV18, with D unclear. Trimming removed 3 bases from V and 3 bases from J, with 12 bases in between. The CDR3 loop spans 14 amino acids. Germline V gives CDR1 KGHSH, CDR2 LQKENI. The CDR3 DNA is TGTGCCAGCTCACCGAAACCGACAAACTACGAGCAGTACTTC. This gives the protein CASSPKPTNYEQYF. The complete variable domain, with remaining parts taken from reference TRBV18 and TRBJ2-7, reads NAGVMQNPRHLVRRRGQEARLRCSPMKGHSHVYWYRQLPEEGLKFMVYLQKENIIDESGMPKERFSAEFPKEGPSILRIQQVVRGDSAAYFCASSPKPTNYEQYFGPGTRLTVT.

This clonotype was detected many times. The chain recombines TRBV28 with TRBJ2-4; 10 nucleotides match TRBD1. This CDR3 is 16 amino acids long. The V gene end was trimmed by 5 bases and the J gene end by 4 bases; junction bases not matched to a gene: 8. Germline V gives CDR1 MDHEN, CDR2 SYDVKM. In DNA form, the CDR3 reads TGTGCCAGCAGTCCTCCTCCGGGACAGGGGAAAAACATTCAGTACTTC. It is translated as CASSPPPGQGKNIQYF.

This clonotype was counted many times. The gene calls are TRBV28 and TRBJ1-4; D is possibly TRBD1 (6 bases). V lost 4 bases and J 5 bases, leaving 11 bases between the germline ends. The length of the CDR3 is 14 residues. Germline lookup yields CDR1 MDHEN and CDR2 SYDVKM. This CDR3 reads CASSSPQGNEKLFF. The CDR3 coding sequence is TGTGCCAGCAGTTCCCCCCAGGGGAATGAAAAACTGTTTTTT.